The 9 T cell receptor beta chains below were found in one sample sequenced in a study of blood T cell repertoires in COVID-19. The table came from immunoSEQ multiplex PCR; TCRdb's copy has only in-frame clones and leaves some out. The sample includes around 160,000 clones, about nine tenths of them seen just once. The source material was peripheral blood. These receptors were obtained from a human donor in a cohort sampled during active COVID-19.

This CDR3 is CASSLDRGLENGYTF. As DNA, the CDR3 is TGTGCCAGCAGCTTAGACAGGGGGCTGGAGAATGGCTACACCTTC. This chain joins TRBV7-9 and TRBJ1-2; 9 positions match TRBD1. The length of the CDR3 is 15 residues. The germline V gene encodes CDR1 SEHNR and CDR2 FQNEAQ (reference sequence). The V gene end was trimmed by 1 base and the J gene end by 6 bases; junction bases not matched to a gene: 6. Together with reference TRBV7-9 and TRBJ1-2, the CDR3 gives the full variable domain: DTGVSQNPRHKITKRGQNVTFRCDPISEHNRLYWYRQTLGQGPEFLTYFQNEAQLEKSRLLSDRFSAERPKGSFSTLEIQRTEQGDSAMYLCASSLDRGLENGYTFGSGTRLTVV.

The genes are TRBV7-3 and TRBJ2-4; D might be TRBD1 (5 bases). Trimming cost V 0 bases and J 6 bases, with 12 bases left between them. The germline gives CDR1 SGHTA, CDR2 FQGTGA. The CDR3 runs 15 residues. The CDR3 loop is CASSLTPGPGNIQYF. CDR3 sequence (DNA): TGTGCCAGCAGCTTAACCCCAGGGCCGGGAAACATTCAGTACTTC.

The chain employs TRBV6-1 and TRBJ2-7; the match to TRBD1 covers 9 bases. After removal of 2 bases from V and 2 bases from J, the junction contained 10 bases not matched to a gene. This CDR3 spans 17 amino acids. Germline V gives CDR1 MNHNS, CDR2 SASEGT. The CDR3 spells CASSETASGQGPYEQYF. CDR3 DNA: TGTGCCAGCAGTGAAACGGCGTCGGGACAGGGTCCCTACGAGCAGTACTTC.

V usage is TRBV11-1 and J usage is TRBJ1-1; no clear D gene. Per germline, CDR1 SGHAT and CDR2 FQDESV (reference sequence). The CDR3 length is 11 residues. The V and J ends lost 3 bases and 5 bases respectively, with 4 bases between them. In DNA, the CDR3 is TGTGCCAGCAGCTTCCGGACTGAAGCTTTCTTT. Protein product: CASSFRTEAFF.

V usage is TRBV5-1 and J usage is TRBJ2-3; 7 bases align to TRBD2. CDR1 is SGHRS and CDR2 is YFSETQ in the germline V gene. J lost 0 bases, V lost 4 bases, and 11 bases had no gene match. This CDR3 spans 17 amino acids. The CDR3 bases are TGCGCCAGCAGCCCCTGGGGGAGCGGGACCAGCACAGATACGCAGTATTTT. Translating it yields CASSPWGSGTSTDTQYF.

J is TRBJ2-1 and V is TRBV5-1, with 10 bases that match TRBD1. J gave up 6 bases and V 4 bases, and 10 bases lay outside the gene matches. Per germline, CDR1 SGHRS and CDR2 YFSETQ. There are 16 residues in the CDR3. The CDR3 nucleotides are TGCGCCAGCAGCCGCGGCCGGGGACAGGGGAGCAATGAGCAGTTCTTC. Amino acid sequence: CASSRGRGQGSNEQFF.

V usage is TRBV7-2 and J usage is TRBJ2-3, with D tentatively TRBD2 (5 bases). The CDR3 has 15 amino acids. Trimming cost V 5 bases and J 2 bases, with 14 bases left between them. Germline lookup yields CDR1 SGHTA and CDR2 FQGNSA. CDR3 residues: CASSQRGSDTDTQYF. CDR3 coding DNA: TGTGCCAGCAGCCAACGGGGATCGGACACAGATACGCAGTATTTT.

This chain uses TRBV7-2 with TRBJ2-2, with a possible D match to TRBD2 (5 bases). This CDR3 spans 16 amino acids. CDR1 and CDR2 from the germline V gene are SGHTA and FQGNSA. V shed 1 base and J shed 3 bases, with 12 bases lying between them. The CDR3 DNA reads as TGTGCCAGCAGCTTAGTGGCCCAGCGGCACACCGGGGAGCTGTTTTTT. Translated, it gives CASSLVAQRHTGELFF.

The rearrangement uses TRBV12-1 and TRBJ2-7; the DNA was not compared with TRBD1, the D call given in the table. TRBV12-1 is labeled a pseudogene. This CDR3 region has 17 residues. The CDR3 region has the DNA TGTGCCAGCAGCTCTAATGCAGACAGGGAAGACCCCTACGAGCAGTACTTC. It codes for CASSSNADREDPYEQYF.